This TCR beta chain comes out of a study of T cells after yellow fever vaccination. Study at large: Preparing low-cell-number fractions relied on SMART-Seq v4 Ultra Low Input.

A remark on this clonotype: Antigen unknown.

A universal primer site and UMIs were added as TCR cDNA was made by 5'RACE template switching. In TCRdb, the 5' RACE reads were re-called with MiXCR into one record per CDR3 protein. In the table there are 300,000 or so distinct CDR3 sequences, 7% to 10% of which are singletons. General study points: Researchers noted that a small share of clonotypes showed up in both CD4 and CD8 compartments. Reappearing after the booster were most of the clones from primary vaccination (96% CD4, approximately 86% CD8).

The TCR comes from a man aged 18 to 29 who received the YFV17D yellow fever vaccine. This specimen consisted of PBMCs, obtained approximately 40 days after the first yellow fever vaccination.

Written as DNA, the CDR3 is TGCGCCAGCAGGCGACTAGCGGGGTCCACAGATACGCAGTATTTT. It yields the protein CASRRLAGSTDTQYF. The gene calls are TRBV5-1 and TRBJ2-3; TRBD2 matches at 11 bases. The germline gives CDR1 SGHRS, CDR2 YFSETQ. V lost 5 bases and J lost 2; bases outside the gene matches: 4. This CDR3 is 15 amino acids long.